This T cell receptor (beta chain) appears in the sequencing data of a study of T cells after yellow fever vaccination. Looking at the study overall: Each low-cell-number fraction was prepared by means of SMART-Seq v4 Ultra Low Input.

This CDR3 is built from 18 residues. Germline values: CDR1 KGHDR, CDR2 SFDVKD. Trimming shortened V by 4 bases and J by 0 bases, and 17 bases separated the two germline ends. Each CDR3 protein gets one entry after TCRdb re-called the 5' RACE reads with MiXCR. The sample contains more than 250,000 distinct CDR3 sequences, around 6.8% of which appear only once. Findings and limits, study-wide: Subsequent booster samples again held most clones from primary vaccination (nearly 98% CD4, over 80% CD8).

In regard to this clonotype: What it binds is not known.

The material was PBMCs, obtained 45 days after the first yellow fever vaccination. This receptor was taken from a man aged 18 to 29 who received the YFV17D yellow fever vaccine. The chain employs TRBV24-1 and TRBJ2-2; D possibly corresponds to TRBD1 (6 bases). This CDR3 reads CATSEPPGQLTNTGELFF. The CDR3 region has the DNA TGTGCCACCAGTGAGCCTCCCGGACAGTTAACGAACACCGGGGAGCTGTTTTTT.